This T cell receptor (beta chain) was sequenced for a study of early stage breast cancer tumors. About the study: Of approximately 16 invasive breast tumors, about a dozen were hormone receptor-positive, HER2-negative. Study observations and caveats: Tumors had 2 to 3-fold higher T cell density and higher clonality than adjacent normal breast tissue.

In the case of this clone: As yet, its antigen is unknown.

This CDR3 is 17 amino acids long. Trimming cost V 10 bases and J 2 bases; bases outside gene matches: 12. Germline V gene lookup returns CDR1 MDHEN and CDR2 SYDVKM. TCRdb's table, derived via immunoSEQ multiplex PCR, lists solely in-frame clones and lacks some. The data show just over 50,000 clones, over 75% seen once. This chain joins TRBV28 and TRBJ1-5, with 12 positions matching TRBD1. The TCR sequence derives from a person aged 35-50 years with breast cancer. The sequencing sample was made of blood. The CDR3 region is CATTPQGQGAGNQPQHF. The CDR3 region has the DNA TGTGCCACCACCCCTCAGGGACAGGGGGCGGGCAATCAGCCCCAGCATTTT.